The subject of this entry is one T cell receptor (beta chain). The entry originates in a study of blood T cell repertoires in COVID-19. Study in general: T cells, B-cell-depleted T cells, or PBMCs provided the cDNA or gDNA that served as material.

The germline CDR1 and CDR2 sequences are SGHRS and YFSETQ. After removal of 4 bases from V and 4 bases from J, the junction contained 3 bases not matched to a gene. The CDR3 totals 13 residues. Only in-frame clones appear in the TCRdb table, and some are missing; sequencing was by immunoSEQ multiplex PCR. Among 200,000 or so clones listed, approximately 91% were seen once. This TCR derives from a man aged 70-80 years with active or convalescent COVID-19. This rearrangement joins TRBV5-1 to TRBJ1-2, with 8 bases matching TRBD1. The sample comprised peripheral blood. The CDR3 is CASSQGASYGYTF. CDR3 coding DNA: TGCGCCAGCAGCCAGGGGGCTTCCTATGGCTACACCTTC.